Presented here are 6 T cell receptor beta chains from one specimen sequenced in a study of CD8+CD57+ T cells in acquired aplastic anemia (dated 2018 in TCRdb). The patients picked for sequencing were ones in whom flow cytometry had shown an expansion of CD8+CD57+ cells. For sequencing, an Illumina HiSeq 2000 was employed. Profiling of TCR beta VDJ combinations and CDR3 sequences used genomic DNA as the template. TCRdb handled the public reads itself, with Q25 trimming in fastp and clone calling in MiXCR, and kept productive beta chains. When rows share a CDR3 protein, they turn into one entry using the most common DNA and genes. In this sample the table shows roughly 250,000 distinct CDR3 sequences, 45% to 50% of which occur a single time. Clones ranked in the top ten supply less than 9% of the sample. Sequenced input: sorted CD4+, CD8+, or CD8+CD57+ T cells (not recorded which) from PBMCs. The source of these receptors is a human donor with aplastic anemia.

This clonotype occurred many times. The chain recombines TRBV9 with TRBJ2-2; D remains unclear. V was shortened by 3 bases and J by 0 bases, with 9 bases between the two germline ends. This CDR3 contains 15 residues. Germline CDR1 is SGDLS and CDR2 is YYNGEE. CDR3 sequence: CASSAGSTNTGELFF. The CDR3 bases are TGTGCCAGCAGCGCGGGTTCGACGAACACCGGGGAGCTGTTTTTT.

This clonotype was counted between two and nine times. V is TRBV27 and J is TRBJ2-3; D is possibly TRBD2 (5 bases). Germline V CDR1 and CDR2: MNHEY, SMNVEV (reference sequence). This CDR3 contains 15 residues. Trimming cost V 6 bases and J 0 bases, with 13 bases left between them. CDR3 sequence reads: CASRKAARSTDTQYF. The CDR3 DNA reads TGTGCCAGCAGAAAAGCGGCCCGGAGCACAGATACGCAGTATTTT.

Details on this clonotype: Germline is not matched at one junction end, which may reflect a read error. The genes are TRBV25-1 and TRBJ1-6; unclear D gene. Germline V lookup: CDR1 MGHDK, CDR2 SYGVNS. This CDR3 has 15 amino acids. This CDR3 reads CASSVETSRNSPPHF. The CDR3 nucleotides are TGTGCCAGCAGTGTGGAAACGAGTCGGAATTCACCCCCCCACTTT.

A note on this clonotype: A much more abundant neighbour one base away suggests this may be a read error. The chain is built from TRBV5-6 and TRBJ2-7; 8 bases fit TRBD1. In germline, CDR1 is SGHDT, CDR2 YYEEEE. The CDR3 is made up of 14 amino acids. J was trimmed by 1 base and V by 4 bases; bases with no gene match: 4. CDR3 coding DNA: TGTGCCAGCAGCCGGGACAGGTTATCCTACGAGCAGTACTTC. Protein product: CASSRDRLSYEQYF. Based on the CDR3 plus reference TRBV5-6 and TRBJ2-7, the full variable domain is DAGVTQSPTHLIKTRGQQVTLRCSPKSGHDTVSWYQQALGQGPQFIFQYYEEEERQRGNFPDRFSGHQFPNYSSELNVNALLLGDSALYLCASSRDRLSYEQYFGPGTRLTVT.

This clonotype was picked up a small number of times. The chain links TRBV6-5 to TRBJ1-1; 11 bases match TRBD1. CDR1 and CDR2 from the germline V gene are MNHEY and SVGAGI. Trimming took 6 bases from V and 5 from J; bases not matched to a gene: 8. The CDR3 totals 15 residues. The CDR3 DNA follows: TGTGCCAGCAGGATATCCGGGACAGGGGGGACTGAAGCTTTCTTT. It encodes CASRISGTGGTEAFF.

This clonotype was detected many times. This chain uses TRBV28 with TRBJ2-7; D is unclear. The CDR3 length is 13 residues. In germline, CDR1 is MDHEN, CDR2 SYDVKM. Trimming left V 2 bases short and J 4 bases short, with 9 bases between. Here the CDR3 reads CASSLSQVYEQYF. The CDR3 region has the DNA TGTGCCAGCAGTTTAAGCCAGGTTTACGAGCAGTACTTC.